The 22 T cell receptor beta chains below come from one sample, sequenced in a study of technical replicates of blood from four donors. Sequencing was performed with immunoSEQ multiplex PCR; in TCRdb, only in-frame clones are kept and a portion is missing. The table shows tens of thousands of clones, with around 94% occurring only once. Input material: T cells isolated from PBMCs. The origin of the receptors is a human donor in good health.

The rearrangement joins TRBV27 to TRBJ2-1; maybe TRBD1 (5 bases). Trimming took off 4 bases at V and 0 bases at J, with 7 bases between the two ends. The V gene's germline CDR1 is MNHEY and CDR2 SMNVEV (reference sequence). This CDR3 comprises 14 residues. CDR3 in amino acids: CASSYRSSYNEQFF. The CDR3 bases are TGTGCCAGCAGTTACAGGAGCTCCTACAATGAGCAGTTCTTC.

V and J are TRBV5-1 and TRBJ2-5; 8 nucleotides align to TRBD2. CDR3 size: 15 residues. Germline V gene sequence: CDR1 SGHRS, CDR2 YFSETQ. The V gene end was trimmed by 6 bases and the J gene end by 3 bases; junction bases not matched to a gene: 10. In DNA form, the CDR3 reads TGCGCCAGCACCTACGGGAAAGCGGGAGAAGAGACCCAGTACTTC. It yields the protein CASTYGKAGEETQYF. Full variable domain (rest looked up from reference TRBV5-1 and TRBJ2-5): KAGVTQTPRYLIKTRGQQVTLSCSPISGHRSVSWYQQTPGQGLQFLFEYFSETQRNKGNFPGRFSGRQFSNSRSEMNVSTLELGDSALYLCASTYGKAGEETQYFGPGTRLLVL.

In DNA form, the CDR3 reads TGTGCCAGCGGCTACAGGGAGCGAACCCTCTATGGCTACACCTTC. Translated, it gives CASGYRERTLYGYTF. The chain employs TRBV6-6 and TRBJ1-2, with TRBD1 as a possible D gene (6 bases). The V and J ends lost 8 bases and 4 bases respectively, with 20 bases between them. CDR1 and CDR2 from the germline V gene are MNHNY and SVGAGI (reference sequence). The CDR3 is made up of 15 amino acids.

In the case of this clone: Other DNA sequences from this sample encode an identical CDR3 as well. The chain uses TRBV19 and TRBJ1-2; 7 nucleotides agree with TRBD1. CDR3 length equals 13 residues. V was clipped by 7 bases and J by 4 bases; unmatched bases: 6. Germline CDR1 LNHDA, CDR2 SQIVND (reference sequence). In DNA, the CDR3 is TGTGCCAGTACCTTGGCAGGGGGCTATGGCTACACCTTC. It specifies CASTLAGGYGYTF.

CDR3 amino acids: CAWRDGTANEKLFF. The CDR3 DNA is TGTGCCTGGAGGGACGGGACAGCGAATGAAAAACTGTTTTTT. The rearrangement links TRBV30 to TRBJ1-4, with TRBD1 identical over 7 bases. V lost 3 bases and J lost 5; bases outside the gene matches: 6. Looked up from germline, CDR1 is GTSNPN and CDR2 is SVGIG (reference sequence). The CDR3 contains 14 residues. Looking up the rest from reference TRBV30 and TRBJ1-4 gives the full variable domain: SQTIHQWPATLVQPVGSPLSLECTVEGTSNPNLYWYRQAAGRGLQLLFYSVGIGQISSEVPQNLSASRPQDRQFILSSKKLLLSDSGFYLCAWRDGTANEKLFFGSGTQLSVL.

The genes are TRBV30 and TRBJ1-5; D is perhaps TRBD1 (6 bases). The CDR3 extends over 13 amino acids. CDR1 is GTSNPN, CDR2 SVGIG, per germline (reference sequence). V gave up 5 bases and J gave up 0 bases, with 8 bases separating them. CDR3 sequence reads: CAWGQNSNQPQHF. In DNA form, the CDR3 reads TGTGCCTGGGGACAGAATAGCAATCAGCCCCAGCATTTT. Full variable domain (missing parts from reference TRBV30 and TRBJ1-5): SQTIHQWPATLVQPVGSPLSLECTVEGTSNPNLYWYRQAAGRGLQLLFYSVGIGQISSEVPQNLSASRPQDRQFILSSKKLLLSDSGFYLCAWGQNSNQPQHFGDGTRLSIL.

The chain has TRBV27 and TRBJ1-4, with 8 bases fitting TRBD1. The V gene's germline CDR1 is MNHEY and CDR2 SMNVEV (reference sequence). This CDR3 is 14 amino acids long. With V trimmed by 0 bases and J by 8 bases, 2 bases remained unmatched. As DNA, the CDR3 is TGTGCCAGCAGTTTATCGGACAGGGAAGAAAAACTGTTTTTT. This gives the protein CASSLSDREEKLFF.

This chain connects TRBV28 to TRBJ1-2; D might be TRBD1 (5 bases). The germline V gene has CDR1 MDHEN and CDR2 SYDVKM. The length of the CDR3 is 12 residues. Trimming removed 5 bases at V and 3 bases at J, with 7 bases between. CDR3 nucleotides: TGTGCCAGCAGTGACAGATACTATGGCTACACCTTC. It encodes CASSDRYYGYTF.

The chain recombines TRBV7-8 with TRBJ2-7; TRBD2 matches 8 bases. Germline lookup yields CDR1 SGHVS and CDR2 FQNEAQ. The length of the CDR3 is 15 residues. The junction had 9 bases not matched to a gene; V was cut back by 1 base and J by 7 bases. The CDR3: CASSLVAGGLGEQYF. The DNA of the CDR3 is TGTGCCAGCAGCTTAGTCGCGGGGGGCCTAGGGGAGCAGTACTTC.

The V and J genes are TRBV5-1 and TRBJ2-7, with TRBD1 as a possible D gene (5 bases). The germline V and J ends were trimmed by 0 bases and 0 bases, with 7 bases remaining between them. This CDR3 is 14 amino acids long. Germline CDR1 is SGHRS and CDR2 is YFSETQ. The CDR3: CASSLARVSYEQYF. In nucleotides, the CDR3 is TGCGCCAGCAGCTTGGCCAGGGTCTCCTACGAGCAGTACTTC.

The J gene is TRBJ2-7, the V gene TRBV28, with 7 bases fitting TRBD1. J lost 1 base, V lost 8 bases, and 11 bases had no gene match. There are 15 residues in the CDR3. Per the germline V gene, CDR1 is MDHEN and CDR2 is SYDVKM. The CDR3 here is CASSNIRDSSYEQYF. The CDR3 bases are TGTGCCAGCTCGAACATACGGGACAGTTCCTACGAGCAGTACTTC.

This chain joins TRBV30 and TRBJ2-1, with D hard to call. CDR1 is GTSNPN, CDR2 SVGIG, per germline (reference sequence). Between the trimmed V and J ends, which lost 2 bases and 7 bases, there was a span of 9 bases. CDR3 length: 12 residues. DNA for the CDR3: TGTGCCTGGAGTCTCTACCGAAATGAGCAGTTCTTC. Encoded protein: CAWSLYRNEQFF.

To note about this clone: No DNA is shown, since the ends of the CDR3 on it are uncertain; the CDR3 is the one TCRdb lists. The chain uses TRBV27 and TRBJ1-1. The CDR3 totals 15 residues, both ends included. The V gene's germline CDR1 is MNHEY and CDR2 SMNVEV (reference sequence). Here the CDR3 reads CASSPFGSEGSEAFF.

The rearrangement uses TRBV11-2 and TRBJ2-3; TRBD2 is a possible D gene (6 bases). Between the trimmed V and J ends, which lost 5 bases and 2 bases, there was a span of 11 bases. This CDR3 region has 14 residues. Germline CDR1 is SGHAT and CDR2 is FQNNGV. DNA of the CDR3: TGTGCCAGCAGCACCGGGGACTTCACAGATACGCAGTATTTT. It codes for CASSTGDFTDTQYF.

V gene TRBV6-5 combines with J gene TRBJ2-4; D is undetermined. The CDR3 extends over 14 amino acids. Germline V gene sequence: CDR1 MNHEY, CDR2 SVGAGI. Trimming pared 2 bases from V and 0 bases from J, leaving 5 bases between. The CDR3 loop is CASSYASAKNIQYF. CDR3 nucleotides: TGTGCCAGCAGTTACGCGTCAGCCAAAAACATTCAGTACTTC.

This chain links TRBV5-1 with TRBJ2-7, with 12 bases aligning to TRBD2. Germline V gives CDR1 SGHRS, CDR2 YFSETQ. J was trimmed by 4 bases and V by 1 base; bases with no gene match: 0. The CDR3 is made up of 14 amino acids. The CDR3 spells CASSLTSGGYEQYF. The CDR3 nucleotides are TGCGCCAGCAGCTTGACTAGCGGGGGGTACGAGCAGTACTTC.

The V gene is TRBV7-2, the J gene TRBJ2-3, with TRBD2 matching 7 bases. Trimming removed 1 base from V and 2 bases from J; junction bases left unmatched: 9. The germline V gene encodes CDR1 SGHTA and CDR2 FQGNSA. CDR3 length: 17 amino acids. The CDR3 sequence is CASSLVGMGGNTDTQYF. The DNA of the CDR3 is TGTGCCAGCAGCTTAGTGGGGATGGGGGGGAACACAGATACGCAGTATTTT.

This sequence joins TRBV27 and TRBJ2-7, with 7 bases lining up with TRBD1. With 5 bases clipped from V and 5 bases from J, the junction kept 9 bases outside the gene matches. The germline V gene encodes CDR1 MNHEY and CDR2 SMNVEV (reference sequence). The CDR3 has 14 residues. CDR3 DNA sequence: TGTGCCAGCAGTCATAGACAGGGTTATCACGAGCAGTACTTC. Translated, it gives CASSHRQGYHEQYF.

This rearrangement joins TRBV30 to TRBJ2-3; TRBD2 agrees at 7 bases. The CDR3 runs to 15 residues. V lost 2 bases to trimming and J lost 2 bases; unmatched junction nucleotides: 7. Germline V gives CDR1 GTSNPN, CDR2 SVGIG (reference sequence). CDR3 amino acids: CAWSTETSLTDTQYF. CDR3 coding DNA: TGTGCCTGGAGTACGGAGACTAGCCTCACAGATACGCAGTATTTT.

The chain uses TRBV15 and TRBJ2-7; 7 bases match TRBD2. V gave up 6 bases and J gave up 5 bases; unmatched junction bases: 13. The CDR3 contains 15 residues. Germline V lookup: CDR1 LNHNV, CDR2 YYDKDF (reference sequence). CDR3 amino acids: CATSREGGAHHEQYF. CDR3 nucleotide sequence: TGTGCCACCAGTCGAGAGGGAGGGGCGCACCACGAGCAGTACTTC. Combining the CDR3 with reference TRBV15 and TRBJ2-7 gives the whole variable domain DAMVIQNPRYQVTQFGKPVTLSCSQTLNHNVMYWYQQKSSQAPKLLFHYYDKDFNNEADTPDNFQSRRPNTSFCFLDIRSPGLGDTAMYLCATSREGGAHHEQYFGPGTRLTVT.

The chain couples TRBV4-1 to TRBJ2-1; 8 bases match TRBD2. This CDR3 region has 17 residues. Trimming at V came to 0 bases and at J to 7 bases, leaving 11 bases not matched to a gene. Germline V gene sequence: CDR1 MGHRA, CDR2 YSYEKL. The DNA of the CDR3 is TGCGCCAGCAGCCAAGATGAGGTGGGACTAGGTTTGAATGAGCAGTTCTTC. Translated, it gives CASSQDEVGLGLNEQFF.

The chain carries TRBV29-1 and TRBJ1-4; D uncertain. The CDR3 runs to 13 residues. The germline V and J ends were trimmed by 6 bases and 8 bases, with 16 bases remaining between them. CDR1 is SQVTM, CDR2 ANQGSEA, per germline. The CDR3 loop is CSVREVSGEKLFF. CDR3 coding DNA: TGCAGCGTGAGGGAGGTTTCTGGAGAAAAACTGTTTTTT.